This entry features one T cell receptor beta chain sequence. This entry is derived from a study of blood T cell repertoires in COVID-19. The assay was immunoSEQ multiplex PCR, and TCRdb's table has in-frame clones only and misses some. The repertoire consists of about 66,000 clones, with roughly 86% occurring once and the leading ten covering 5.5% to 8.5%. The sequence was collected from a man aged 50-60 years with active COVID-19. Sequencing was carried out using peripheral blood.

CDR3 amino acids: CASSLVDGGHGDTQYF. DNA for the CDR3: TGTGCCAGCAGCTTAGTGGACGGGGGGCATGGAGATACGCAGTATTTT. The chain employs TRBV7-9 and TRBJ2-3; a weak D match, TRBD2 (7 bases). The germline V gene encodes CDR1 SEHNR and CDR2 FQNEAQ (reference sequence). V dropped 1 base and J dropped 5 bases, with 16 bases sitting between them. The CDR3 consists of 16 residues.